This entry features one T cell receptor beta chain sequence. Method: immunoSEQ multiplex PCR; TCRdb's copy keeps in-frame clones and lacks some. Of 95,000 to 150,000 clones in the sample, roughly 88% were seen once. The data were obtained in a study of control samples from healthy donors and cancer patients. The CDR3 is 15 residues long. Germline CDR1 is MGHRA and CDR2 is YSYEKL. J gave up 4 bases and V 4 bases, and 9 bases lay outside the gene matches. Sequences were obtained from blood. The receptor comes from a man aged 35-49 years in good health. This rearrangement joins TRBV4-1 to TRBJ1-1; 7 bases are a match to TRBD1. The CDR3 nucleotides read TGCGCCAGCAGCCCACGACAGGGTGGGACCACTGAAGCTTTCTTT. Residues: CASSPRQGGTTEAFF.